A selection of T cell receptor beta chains follows, all from one sample in a study of cytomegalovirus exposure and HLA in healthy donors. Assay used: immunoSEQ multiplex PCR; TCRdb lists only in-frame clones, some missing. The sample gives roughly 180,000 clones, 78% of which show up once; less than 6% is in the top ten. The sequencing sample was made of PBMCs. The receptor source for this set is a young woman in good health and CMV-seropositive. CDR3s include the opening cysteine and the closing phenylalanine or tryptophan. A D gene is named only where the DNA matches it firmly. Size values are once, few and many counts, or a class for expanded clones, and some rows have none.

. | TRBJ1-4 | few | TRBV11-2 | CASSRLKEDATNEKLFF | TGTGCCAGCAGCCGATTAAAGGAGGATGCAACTAATGAAAAACTGTTTTTT
TRBD2 | TRBJ2-2 | . | TRBV7-3 | CASSLKGGGVNTGELFF | TGTGCCAGCAGCTTAAAGGGCGGGGGGGTGAACACCGGGGAGCTGTTTTTT
. | TRBJ1-6 | . | TRBV13 | CASSLGQDRNSPLHF | TGTGCCAGCAGCTTAGGACAGGATCGGAATTCACCCCTCCACTTT
. | TRBJ1-6 | . | TRBV27 | CASSRTFGSSYNSPLHF | TGTGCCAGCAGTCGAACCTTCGGGAGCTCCTATAATTCACCCCTCCACTTT
. | TRBJ2-1 | . | TRBV7-7 | CASSLRGPNEQFF | TGTGCTAGCAGCTTGCGGGGGCCCAATGAGCAGTTCTTC
. | TRBJ2-2 | . | TRBV14 | CASSQAGTFTGELFF | TGTGCCAGCAGCCAAGCGGGGACTTTCACCGGGGAGCTGTTTTTT
. | TRBJ2-7 | . | TRBV19 | CASAGGHYEQYF | TGTGCCAGTGCGGGCGGCCACTACGAGCAGTACTTC
TRBD2 | TRBJ2-1 | few | TRBV15 | CATSRDRGTTQFF | TGTGCCACCAGCAGAGATCGCGGGACTACGCAGTTCTTC
TRBD1 | TRBJ1-4 | few | TRBV4-2 | CASSKGDRDHPKLFF | TGTGCCAGCAGCAAAGGGGACAGGGACCATCCAAAACTGTTTTTT
TRBD1 | TRBJ2-1 | . | TRBV5-5 | CASRLDRGSYNEQFF | TGTGCCAGCAGACTGGACAGGGGGTCCTACAATGAGCAGTTCTTC
TRBD2 | TRBJ2-7 | . | TRBV28 | CASSLPAGLAGVSYEQYF | TGTGCCAGCAGCCTACCAGCCGGGCTAGCGGGAGTTTCGTACGAGCAGTACTTC
TRBD2 | TRBJ2-7 | . | TRBV6-1 | CASTRSGSPYEQYF | TGTGCCAGCACCCGTAGCGGGAGTCCCTACGAGCAGTACTTC
. | TRBJ2-5 | . | TRBV19 | CASSRIFRGSGRQETQYF | TGTGCCAGTAGTCGAATTTTTAGAGGTAGCGGAAGACAAGAGACCCAGTACTTC
. | TRBJ1-2 | . | TRBV10-3 | CAISWDKRSYGYTF | TGTGCCATCAGTTGGGACAAGAGATCCTATGGCTACACCTTC
. | TRBJ2-7 | . | TRBV27 | CASSFSGGASSYEQYF | TGTGCCAGCAGTTTCAGTGGTGGGGCCAGCTCCTACGAGCAGTACTTC
. | TRBJ2-7 | . | TRBV5-1 | CASSLEPGHLNYEQYF | TGCGCCAGCAGCTTGGAGCCGGGACATTTAAACTACGAGCAGTACTTC
TRBD2 | TRBJ2-7 | . | TRBV7-9 | CASSLGAGVLSYEQYF | TGTGCCAGCAGCTTAGGGGCGGGAGTTCTCTCCTACGAGCAGTACTTC
. | TRBJ1-1 | . | TRBV4-1 | CASSHQPLAETTEAFF | TGCGCCAGCAGCCATCAGCCTCTGGCGGAGACCACTGAAGCTTTCTTT
. | TRBJ1-1 | . | TRBV2 | CASSVTGEAFF | TGTGCCAGCAGTGTCACAGGGGAAGCTTTCTTT
. | TRBJ1-3 | . | TRBV13 | CASSTFGNTIYF | TGTGCCAGCAGCACTTTTGGAAACACCATATATTTT
. | TRBJ2-1 | . | TRBV9 | CASSVAGDSYNEQFF | TGTGCCAGCAGCGTAGCGGGGGATTCCTACAATGAGCAGTTCTTC
TRBD2 | TRBJ2-1 | . | TRBV7-2 | CASSFGGTRNNEQFF | TGTGCCAGCAGCTTTGGGGGGACTAGGAATAATGAGCAGTTCTTC
. | TRBJ2-2 | few | TRBV9 | CASSVRDTGELFF | TGTGCCAGCAGCGTCCGGGACACCGGGGAGCTGTTTTTT
TRBD1 | TRBJ1-3 | . | TRBV11-2 | CASSKDRVGNTIYF | TGTGCCAGCAGCAAGGACAGGGTCGGAAACACCATATATTTT
TRBD2 | TRBJ2-7 | . | TRBV5-1 | CASSPRTSGLLEQYF | TGCGCCAGCAGCCCTCGGACTAGCGGGCTTCTCGAGCAGTACTTC
TRBD1 | TRBJ1-1 | . | TRBV7-9 | CASSLVQGTEAFF | TGTGCCAGCAGCTTAGTACAGGGGACTGAAGCTTTCTTT
TRBD1 | TRBJ2-7 | . | TRBV18 | CASSQGQGSSYEQYF | TGTGCCAGCTCCCAAGGACAGGGTTCCTCCTACGAGCAGTACTTC
. | TRBJ2-2 | . | TRBV12-1 | CASSFRNNTGELFF | TGTGCCAGCAGCTTCAGGAATAACACCGGGGAGCTGTTTTTT
. | TRBJ2-7 | . | TRBV11-2 | CASSFRDICEQYF | TGTGCCAGCAGCTTCCGGGACATATGCGAGCAGTACTTC
. | TRBJ1-6 | . | TRBV27 | CASSLGRLDAPLHF | TGTGCCAGCAGTTTGGGCAGGTTAGATGCACCCCTCCACTTT
. | TRBJ2-3 | . | TRBV7-9 | CASSPTSGPRTDTQYF | TGTGCCAGCAGCCCGACGAGCGGGCCCCGCACAGATACGCAGTATTTT
. | TRBJ1-3 | . | TRBV5-5 | CASSQVGPGNTIYF | TGTGCCAGCAGCCAGGTTGGCCCCGGAAACACCATATATTTT
TRBD2 | TRBJ2-3 | . | TRBV5-1 | CASSHMGLATDTQYF | TGCGCCAGCAGCCATATGGGACTAGCGACGGATACGCAGTATTTT
. | TRBJ2-7 | . | TRBV5-6 | CASSLELEVSYEQYF | TGTGCCAGCAGCTTGGAACTAGAGGTCTCCTACGAGCAGTACTTC
. | TRBJ2-7 | . | TRBV27 | CASRLPGSHEQYF | TGTGCCAGCAGATTACCGGGGAGCCACGAGCAGTACTTC
. | TRBJ1-5 | few | TRBV4-2 | CASSPSGSFSNQPQHF | TGTGCCAGCAGCCCGAGCGGCTCCTTTAGCAATCAGCCCCAGCATTTT
. | TRBJ2-2 | once | TRBV7-3 | CASSLRARGRGTGNTGELFF | TGTGCCAGCAGCTTAAGAGCTAGGGGTCGCGGGACCGGGAACACCGGGGAGCTGTTTTTT
. | TRBJ2-1 | . | TRBV6-1 | CASSERGSNEQFF | TGTGCCAGCAGTGAACGGGGTAGCAATGAGCAGTTCTTC
. | TRBJ2-7 | . | TRBV28 | CASTPTGLYPSYEQYF | TGTGCCAGCACTCCGACAGGTCTCTACCCTTCCTACGAGCAGTACTTC
TRBD1 | TRBJ1-4 | . | TRBV7-9 | CASSLRAGGTDEKLFF | TGTGCCAGCAGCCTGAGAGCAGGGGGGACGGATGAAAAACTGTTTTTT
TRBD1 | TRBJ1-1 | . | TRBV19 | CASSIHDRGRNFNTEAFF | TGTGCCAGTAGTATTCACGACAGGGGGCGAAATTTTAACACTGAAGCTTTCTTT
TRBD1 | TRBJ2-3 | . | TRBV5-6 | CASSLASGGPTDTQYF | TGTGCCAGCAGCCTCGCCTCAGGGGGCCCCACAGATACGCAGTATTTT
. | TRBJ1-1 | . | TRBV19 | CASSPGWETEAFF | TGTGCCAGTAGTCCCGGGTGGGAGACTGAAGCTTTCTTT
. | TRBJ1-1 | . | TRBV10-2 | CASSESAAEAFF | TGCGCCAGCAGTGAGTCTGCAGCTGAAGCTTTCTTT
TRBD1 | TRBJ1-5 | . | TRBV6-6 | CASTLGGGSNQPQHF | TGTGCCAGCACGTTAGGGGGCGGGAGCAATCAGCCCCAGCATTTT
TRBD2 | TRBJ2-5 | . | TRBV2 | CASIPGLAGAVETQYF | TGTGCCAGCATTCCGGGACTAGCGGGAGCAGTAGAGACCCAGTACTTC
. | TRBJ2-7 | . | TRBV7-3 | CASSLYPRSEQYF | TGTGCCAGCAGCTTATACCCCCGGAGCGAGCAGTACTTC
. | TRBJ2-5 | . | TRBV19 | CASSLGRRSGGETQYF | TGTGCCAGTAGCCTGGGGCGGAGATCCGGCGGAGAGACCCAGTACTTC
. | TRBJ1-4 | . | TRBV7-2 | CASRYGPNEKLFF | TGTGCCAGCAGATATGGGCCTAATGAAAAACTGTTTTTT
TRBD1 | TRBJ2-2 | few | TRBV4-3 | CASSQDYTGANTGELFF | TGCGCCAGCAGCCAAGATTATACAGGGGCGAACACCGGGGAGCTGTTTTTT
TRBD1 | TRBJ1-1 | once | TRBV19 | CATSTRGTGQGSKAFF | TGTGCCACCTCAACCCGGGGGACAGGGCAGGGCTCTAAAGCTTTCTTT
TRBD1 | TRBJ1-2 | . | TRBV27 | CASSLSRGQAGSYTF | TGTGCCAGCAGTTTATCGAGAGGACAGGCGGGCAGCTACACCTTC
TRBD2 | TRBJ2-3 | few | TRBV7-2 | CASNRGTSGRPLRDTQYF | TGTGCCAGCAACCGGGGGACTAGCGGGAGGCCTCTGAGAGATACGCAGTATTTT